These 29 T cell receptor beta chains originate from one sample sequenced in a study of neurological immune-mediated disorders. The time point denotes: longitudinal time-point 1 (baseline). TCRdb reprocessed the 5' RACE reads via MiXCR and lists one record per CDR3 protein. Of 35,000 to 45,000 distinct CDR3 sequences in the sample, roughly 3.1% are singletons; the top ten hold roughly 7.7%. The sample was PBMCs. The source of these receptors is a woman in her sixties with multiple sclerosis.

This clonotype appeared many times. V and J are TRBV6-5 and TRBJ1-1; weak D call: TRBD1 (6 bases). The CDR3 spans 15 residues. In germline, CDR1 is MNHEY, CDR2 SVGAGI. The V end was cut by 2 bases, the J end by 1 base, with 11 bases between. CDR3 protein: CASSYKGVGNTEAFF. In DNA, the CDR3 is TGTGCCAGCAGTTACAAGGGGGTTGGGAACACTGAAGCTTTCTTT.

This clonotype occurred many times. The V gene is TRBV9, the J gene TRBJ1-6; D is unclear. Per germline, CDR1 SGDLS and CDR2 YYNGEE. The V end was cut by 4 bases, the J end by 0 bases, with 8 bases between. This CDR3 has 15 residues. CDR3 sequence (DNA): TGTGCCAGCAGCACCCAGAGCTCCTATAATTCACCCCTCCACTTT. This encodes CASSTQSSYNSPLHF.

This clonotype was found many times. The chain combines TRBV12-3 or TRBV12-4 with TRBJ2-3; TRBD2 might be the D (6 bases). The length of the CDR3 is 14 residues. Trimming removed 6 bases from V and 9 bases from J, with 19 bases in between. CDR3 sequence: CASSPGGLRETQYF. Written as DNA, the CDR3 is TGTGCCAGCAGCCCCGGTGGACTCCGGGAGACGCAGTATTTT.

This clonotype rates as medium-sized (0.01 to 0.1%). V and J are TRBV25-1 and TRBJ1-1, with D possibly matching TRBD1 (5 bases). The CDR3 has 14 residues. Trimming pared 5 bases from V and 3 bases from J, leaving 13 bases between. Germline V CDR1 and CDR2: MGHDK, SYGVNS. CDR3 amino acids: CASSQGELDTEAFF. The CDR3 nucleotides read TGTGCCAGCAGTCAAGGGGAGTTGGACACTGAAGCTTTCTTT.

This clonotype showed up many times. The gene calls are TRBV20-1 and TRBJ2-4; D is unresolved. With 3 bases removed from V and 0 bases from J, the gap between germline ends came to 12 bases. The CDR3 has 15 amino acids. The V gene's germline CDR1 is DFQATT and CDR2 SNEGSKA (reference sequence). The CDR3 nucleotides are TGCAGTGCTAGGGACGAGGCCCTAGCCAAAAACATTCAGTACTTC. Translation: CSARDEALAKNIQYF.

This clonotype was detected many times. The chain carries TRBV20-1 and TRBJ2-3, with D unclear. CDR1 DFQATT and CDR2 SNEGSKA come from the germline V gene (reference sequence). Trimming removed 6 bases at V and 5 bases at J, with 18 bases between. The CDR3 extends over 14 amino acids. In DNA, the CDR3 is TGCAGTGCCGAAGACCGACCGAAGGGAGATACGCAGTATTTT. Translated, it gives CSAEDRPKGDTQYF.

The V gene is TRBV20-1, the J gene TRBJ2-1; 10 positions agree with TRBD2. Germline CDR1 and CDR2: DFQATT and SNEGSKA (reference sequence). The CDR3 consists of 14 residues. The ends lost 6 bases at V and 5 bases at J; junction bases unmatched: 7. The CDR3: CSARWTSGHNEQFF. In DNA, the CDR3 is TGCAGTGCCCGGTGGACTAGCGGCCACAATGAGCAGTTCTTC.

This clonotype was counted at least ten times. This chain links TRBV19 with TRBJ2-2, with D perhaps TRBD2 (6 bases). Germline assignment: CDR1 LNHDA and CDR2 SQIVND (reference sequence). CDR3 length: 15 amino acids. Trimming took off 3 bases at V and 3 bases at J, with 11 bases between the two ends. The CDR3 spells CASSMGGRDTGELFF. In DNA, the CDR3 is TGTGCCAGTAGTATGGGGGGTCGAGACACCGGGGAGCTGTTTTTT.

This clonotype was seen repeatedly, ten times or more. DNA for the CDR3: TGTGCCAGCACCACGCCGGGACTAGTTTATCGTTACGAGCAGTACTTC. It specifies CASTTPGLVYRYEQYF. This chain joins TRBV7-2 and TRBJ2-7, with TRBD2 identical over 8 bases. The germline CDR1 and CDR2 sequences are SGHTA and FQGNSA. CDR3 length: 16 amino acids. With V trimmed by 7 bases and J by 4 bases, 15 bases remained unmatched.

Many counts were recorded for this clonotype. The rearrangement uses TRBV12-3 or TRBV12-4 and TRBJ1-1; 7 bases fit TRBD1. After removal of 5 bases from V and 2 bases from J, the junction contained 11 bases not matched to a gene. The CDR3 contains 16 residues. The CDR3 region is CASSPVPGQKNTEAFF. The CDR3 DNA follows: TGTGCCAGCAGTCCAGTACCGGGACAGAAAAACACTGAAGCTTTCTTT.

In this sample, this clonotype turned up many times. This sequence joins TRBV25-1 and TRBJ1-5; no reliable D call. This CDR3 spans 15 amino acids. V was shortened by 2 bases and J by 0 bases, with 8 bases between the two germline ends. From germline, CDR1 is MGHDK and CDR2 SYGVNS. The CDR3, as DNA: TGTGCCAGCAGTGAAGGTGACTATAGCAATCAGCCCCAGCATTTT. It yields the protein CASSEGDYSNQPQHF.

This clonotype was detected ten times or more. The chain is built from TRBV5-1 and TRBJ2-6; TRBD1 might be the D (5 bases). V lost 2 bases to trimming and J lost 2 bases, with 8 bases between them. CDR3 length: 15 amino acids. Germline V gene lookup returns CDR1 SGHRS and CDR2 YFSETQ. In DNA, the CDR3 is TGCGCCAGCAGCTTTGGGGCCACTGGGGCCAACGTCCTGACTTTC. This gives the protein CASSFGATGANVLTF.

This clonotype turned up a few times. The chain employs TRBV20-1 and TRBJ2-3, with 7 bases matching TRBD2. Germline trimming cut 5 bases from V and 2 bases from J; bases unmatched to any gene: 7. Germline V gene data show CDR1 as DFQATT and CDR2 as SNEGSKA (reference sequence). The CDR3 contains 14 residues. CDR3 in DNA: TGCAGTGCTGGCATTGGGGGGGACACAGATACGCAGTATTTT. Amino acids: CSAGIGGDTDTQYF.

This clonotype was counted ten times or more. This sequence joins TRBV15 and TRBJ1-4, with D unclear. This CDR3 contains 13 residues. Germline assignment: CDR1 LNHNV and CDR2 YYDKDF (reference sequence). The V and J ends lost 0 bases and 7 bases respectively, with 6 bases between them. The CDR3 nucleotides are TGTGCCACCAGCAGAGATATTGGTGAAAAACTGTTTTTT. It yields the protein CATSRDIGEKLFF.

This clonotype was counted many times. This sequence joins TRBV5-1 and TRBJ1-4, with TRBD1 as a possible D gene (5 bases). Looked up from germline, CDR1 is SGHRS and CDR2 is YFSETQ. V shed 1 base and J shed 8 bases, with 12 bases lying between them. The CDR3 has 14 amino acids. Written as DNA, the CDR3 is TGCGCCAGCAGCTTGACAGGAATAGGGGAAAAACTGTTTTTT. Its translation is CASSLTGIGEKLFF. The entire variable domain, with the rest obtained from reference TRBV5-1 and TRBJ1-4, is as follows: KAGVTQTPRYLIKTRGQQVTLSCSPISGHRSVSWYQQTPGQGLQFLFEYFSETQRNKGNFPGRFSGRQFSNSRSEMNVSTLELGDSALYLCASSLTGIGEKLFFGSGTQLSVL.

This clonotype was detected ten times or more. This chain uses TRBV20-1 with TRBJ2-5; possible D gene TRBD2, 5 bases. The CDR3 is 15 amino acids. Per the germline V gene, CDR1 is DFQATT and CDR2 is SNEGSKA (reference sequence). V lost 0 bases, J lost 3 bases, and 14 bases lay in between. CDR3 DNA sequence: TGCAGTGCTAGAGATCTGGGCCGGGGAAAAGAGACCCAGTACTTC. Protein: CSARDLGRGKETQYF.

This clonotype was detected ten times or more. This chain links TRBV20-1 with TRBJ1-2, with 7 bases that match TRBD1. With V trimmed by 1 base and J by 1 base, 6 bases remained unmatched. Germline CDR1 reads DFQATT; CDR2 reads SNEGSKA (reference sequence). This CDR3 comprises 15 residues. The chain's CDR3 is CSARGGDSYNYGYTF. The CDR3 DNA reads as TGCAGTGCTAGAGGCGGGGACAGCTATAACTATGGCTACACCTTC.

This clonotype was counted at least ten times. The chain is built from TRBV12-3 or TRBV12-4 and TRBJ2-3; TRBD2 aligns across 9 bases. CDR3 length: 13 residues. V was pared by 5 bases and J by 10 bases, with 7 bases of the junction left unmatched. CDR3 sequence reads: CASSTSSGGPQYF. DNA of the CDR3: TGTGCCAGCAGTACGAGTAGCGGGGGCCCGCAGTATTTT.

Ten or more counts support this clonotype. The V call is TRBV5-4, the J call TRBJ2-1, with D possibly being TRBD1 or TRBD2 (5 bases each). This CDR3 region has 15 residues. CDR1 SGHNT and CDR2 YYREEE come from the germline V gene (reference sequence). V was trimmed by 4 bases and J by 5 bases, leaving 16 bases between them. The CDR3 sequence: CASSPPPGTDNEQFF. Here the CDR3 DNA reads TGTGCCAGCAGCCCTCCCCCCGGGACGGACAATGAGCAGTTCTTC.

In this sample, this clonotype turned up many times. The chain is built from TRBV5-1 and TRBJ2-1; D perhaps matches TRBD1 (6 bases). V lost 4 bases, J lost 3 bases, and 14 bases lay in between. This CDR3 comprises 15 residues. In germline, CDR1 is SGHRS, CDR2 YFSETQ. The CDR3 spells CASSPGDNFYNEQFF. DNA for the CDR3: TGCGCCAGCAGCCCCGGGGACAATTTCTACAATGAGCAGTTCTTC.

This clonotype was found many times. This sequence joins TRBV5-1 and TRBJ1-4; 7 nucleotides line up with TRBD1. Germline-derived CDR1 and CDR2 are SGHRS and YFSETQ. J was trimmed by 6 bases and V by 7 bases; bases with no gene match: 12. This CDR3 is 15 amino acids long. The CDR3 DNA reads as TGCGCCAGCCGAACGTCGGACAGGACCCATGAAAAACTGTTTTTT. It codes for CASRTSDRTHEKLFF.

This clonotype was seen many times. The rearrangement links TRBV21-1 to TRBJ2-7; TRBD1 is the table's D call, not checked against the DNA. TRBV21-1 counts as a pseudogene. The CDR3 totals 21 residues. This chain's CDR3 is CASSKAQATGALSSSAYEQYF. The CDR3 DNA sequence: TGTGCCAGCAGCAAAGCACAAGCGACAGGGGCCCTATCCTCCAGCGCCTACGAGCAGTACTTC.

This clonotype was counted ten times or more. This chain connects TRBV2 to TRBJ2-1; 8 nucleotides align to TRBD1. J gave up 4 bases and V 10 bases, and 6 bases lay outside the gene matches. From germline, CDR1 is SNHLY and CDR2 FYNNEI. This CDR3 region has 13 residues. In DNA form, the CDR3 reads TGTGCCAAACCGGGACAGGATTACAATGAGCAGTTCTTC. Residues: CAKPGQDYNEQFF.

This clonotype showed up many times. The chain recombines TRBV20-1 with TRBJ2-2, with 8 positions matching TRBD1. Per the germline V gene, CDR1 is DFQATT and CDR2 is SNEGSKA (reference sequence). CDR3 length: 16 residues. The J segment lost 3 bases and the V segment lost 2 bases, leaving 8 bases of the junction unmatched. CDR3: CSARNGQGRDTGELFF. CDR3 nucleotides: TGCAGTGCTAGAAACGGACAGGGAAGAGACACCGGGGAGCTGTTTTTT.

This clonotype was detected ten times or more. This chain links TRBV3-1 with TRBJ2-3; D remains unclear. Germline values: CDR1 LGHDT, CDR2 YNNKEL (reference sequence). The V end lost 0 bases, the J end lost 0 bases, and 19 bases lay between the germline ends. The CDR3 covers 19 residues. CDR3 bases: TGTGCCAGCAGCCAAGATACTAAGATCAGAAGCTCTAGCACAGATACGCAGTATTTT. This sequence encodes CASSQDTKIRSSSTDTQYF.

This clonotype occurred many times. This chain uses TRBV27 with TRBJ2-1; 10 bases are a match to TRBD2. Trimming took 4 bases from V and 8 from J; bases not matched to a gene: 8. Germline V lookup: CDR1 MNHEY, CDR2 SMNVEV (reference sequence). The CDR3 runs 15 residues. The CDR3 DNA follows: TGTGCCAGCAGTTCCCTAAGCGGGGGGGCCCATGAGCAGTTCTTC. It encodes CASSSLSGGAHEQFF.

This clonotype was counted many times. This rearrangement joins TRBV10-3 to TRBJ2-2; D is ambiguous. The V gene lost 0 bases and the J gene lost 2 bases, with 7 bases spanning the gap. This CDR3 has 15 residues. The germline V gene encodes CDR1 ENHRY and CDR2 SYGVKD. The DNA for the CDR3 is TGTGCCATCAGTGAGTCCGGACCTAACACCGGGGAGCTGTTTTTT. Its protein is CAISESGPNTGELFF.

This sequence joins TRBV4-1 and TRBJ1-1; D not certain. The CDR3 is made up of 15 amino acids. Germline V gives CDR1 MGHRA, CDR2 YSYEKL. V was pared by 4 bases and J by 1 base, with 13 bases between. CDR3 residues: CASSPLAGKNTEAFF. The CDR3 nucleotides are TGCGCCAGCAGCCCCCTGGCGGGGAAGAACACTGAAGCTTTCTTT.

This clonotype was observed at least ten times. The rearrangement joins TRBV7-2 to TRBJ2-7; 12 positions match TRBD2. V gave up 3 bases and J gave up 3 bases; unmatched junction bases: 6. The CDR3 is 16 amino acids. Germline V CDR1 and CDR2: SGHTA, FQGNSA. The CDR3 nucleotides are TGTGCCAGCAGCTTGGGACTAGCGGGTGGCCTCTACGAGCAGTACTTC. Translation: CASSLGLAGGLYEQYF.